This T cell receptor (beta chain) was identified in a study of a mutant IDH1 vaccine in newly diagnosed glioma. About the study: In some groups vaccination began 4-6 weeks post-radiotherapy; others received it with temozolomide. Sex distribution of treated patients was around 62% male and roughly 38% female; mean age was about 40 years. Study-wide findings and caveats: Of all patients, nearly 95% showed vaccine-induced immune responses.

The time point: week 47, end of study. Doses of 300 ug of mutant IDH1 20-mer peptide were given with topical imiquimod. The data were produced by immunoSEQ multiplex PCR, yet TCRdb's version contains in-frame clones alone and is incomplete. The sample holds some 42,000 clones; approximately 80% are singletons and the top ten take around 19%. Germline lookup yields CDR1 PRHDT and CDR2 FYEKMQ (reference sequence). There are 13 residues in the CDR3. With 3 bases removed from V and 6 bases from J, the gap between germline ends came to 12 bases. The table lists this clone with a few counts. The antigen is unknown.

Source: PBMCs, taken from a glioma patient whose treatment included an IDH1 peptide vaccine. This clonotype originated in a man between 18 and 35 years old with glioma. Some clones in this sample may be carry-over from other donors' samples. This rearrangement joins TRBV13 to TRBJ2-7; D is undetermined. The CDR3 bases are TGTGCCAGCAGCTTCCTGGCGACCGCCGAGCAGTACTTC. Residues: CASSFLATAEQYF. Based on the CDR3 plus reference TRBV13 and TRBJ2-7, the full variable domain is AAGVIQSPRHLIKEKRETATLKCYPIPRHDTVYWYQQGPGQDPQFLISFYEKMQSDKGSIPDRFSAQQFSDYHSELNMSSLELGDSALYFCASSFLATAEQYFGPGTRLTVT.